Detailed here is one TCR beta chain. The data belong to a study of T cell changes during pregnancy in multiple sclerosis. CDR3 length equals 12 residues. V was clipped by 4 bases and J by 6 bases, with 9 bases between them. Germline-derived CDR1 and CDR2 are MNHNS and SASEGT. Assay used: immunoSEQ multiplex PCR; TCRdb lists only in-frame clones, some missing. The sample lists under 120,000 clones; 90% to 95% were seen once. The V call is TRBV6-1, the J call TRBJ1-2, with D perhaps matching TRBD1 (5 bases). The source of this sequence is a female donor with multiple sclerosis, enrolled in a pregnancy study. The sample in question was peripheral blood, obtained after pregnancy. Here the CDR3 DNA reads TGTGCCAGCAGTGCGACAGTCCATGGCTACACCTTC. Protein: CASSATVHGYTF.